These T cell receptor beta chains were read from a single sample in a study of shared clonotypes between healthy human individuals. Profiled with immunoSEQ multiplex PCR; TCRdb holds only in-frame clones, not every one. This table has hundreds of thousands of clones, 92% appearing once. Sample: naive CD8+ T cells sorted from blood. The source of these receptors is a man under 40 in good health. CDR3s include the opening cysteine and the closing phenylalanine or tryptophan. The order of the fields is CDR3 protein, clone size, V gene, J gene. Part of the rows lack a size; the others show once, few, many or a class for expanded clones.

CDR3 protein: CAWNPGLEGNEQFF
clone size: .
V gene: TRBV30
J gene: TRBJ2-1

CDR3 protein: CATSRRDSYNEQFF
clone size: .
V gene: TRBV15
J gene: TRBJ2-1

CDR3 protein: CSVTEHMNTEAFF
clone size: .
V gene: TRBV29-1
J gene: TRBJ1-1

CDR3 protein: CATSPSGSPYEQYF
clone size: .
V gene: TRBV15
J gene: TRBJ2-7

CDR3 protein: CASEGDTGELFF
clone size: .
V gene: TRBV7-9
J gene: TRBJ2-2

CDR3 protein: CASSVSPQLSTEAFF
clone size: .
V gene: TRBV9
J gene: TRBJ1-1

CDR3 protein: CATKGYEQYF
clone size: .
V gene: TRBV2
J gene: TRBJ2-7

CDR3 protein: CASSRLGSPYEQYF
clone size: .
V gene: TRBV14
J gene: TRBJ2-7

CDR3 protein: CASSLAGTGDYEQYF
clone size: .
V gene: TRBV5-1
J gene: TRBJ2-7

CDR3 protein: CASSQDRGSSYNEQFF
clone size: .
V gene: TRBV4-1
J gene: TRBJ2-1

CDR3 protein: CASSSAERVGMNTEAFF
clone size: .
V gene: TRBV19
J gene: TRBJ1-1

CDR3 protein: CASSLGGGGEQYF
clone size: .
V gene: TRBV11-3
J gene: TRBJ2-7

CDR3 protein: CAVGPLRDYEQYF
clone size: .
V gene: TRBV2
J gene: TRBJ2-7

CDR3 protein: CASSVGLAAYNEQFF
clone size: .
V gene: TRBV9
J gene: TRBJ2-1

CDR3 protein: CASSSGSGSWDTQYF
clone size: .
V gene: TRBV5-1
J gene: TRBJ2-3

CDR3 protein: CASSLQGGDGYTF
clone size: .
V gene: TRBV27
J gene: TRBJ1-2

CDR3 protein: CASSSSPGPYEQYF
clone size: .
V gene: TRBV19
J gene: TRBJ2-7

CDR3 protein: CASSLGGSQPQHF
clone size: .
V gene: TRBV27
J gene: TRBJ1-5

CDR3 protein: CATSRDQAGEQFF
clone size: .
V gene: TRBV15
J gene: TRBJ2-1

CDR3 protein: CASSPGQGTTYEQYF
clone size: .
V gene: TRBV19
J gene: TRBJ2-7

CDR3 protein: CASSEWRTGLANYGYTF
clone size: few
V gene: TRBV2
J gene: TRBJ1-2

CDR3 protein: CASVQEAGGAHYEQYF
clone size: .
V gene: TRBV27
J gene: TRBJ2-7